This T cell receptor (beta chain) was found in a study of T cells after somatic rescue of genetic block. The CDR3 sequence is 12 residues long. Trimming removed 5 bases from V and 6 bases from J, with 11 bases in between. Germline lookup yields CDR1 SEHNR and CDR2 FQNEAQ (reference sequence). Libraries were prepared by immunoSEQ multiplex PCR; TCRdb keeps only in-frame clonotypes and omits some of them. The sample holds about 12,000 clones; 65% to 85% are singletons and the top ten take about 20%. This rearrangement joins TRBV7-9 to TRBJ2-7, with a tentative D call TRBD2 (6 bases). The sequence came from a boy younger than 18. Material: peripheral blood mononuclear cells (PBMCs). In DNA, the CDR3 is TGTGCCAGCAGCCATGGGAGGAGCGAGCAGTACTTC. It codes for CASSHGRSEQYF.